The rows below give T cell receptor beta chains drawn from one sample of a study of identifying expanded T cells in peripheral blood. Repertoires were generated with immunoSEQ multiplex PCR, while TCRdb's copy carries only in-frame clones and drops some. The top ten hold around 4.7% of the sample, which has around 66,000 clones, 87% seen once. Sequencing was carried out using blood. The receptors were sampled from a person aged 18 to 70 in good health. Each CDR3 is given with its conserved first and last residue. D genes are given only for firm matches. Some rows have no size entry. The others give once, few or many, or a class for an expanded clone.

j_gene,d_gene,abundance,len,v_gene,CDR3aa,CDR3nt
TRBJ2-3,-,-,15,TRBV4-2,CASSQDQGSVDTQYF,TGTGCCAGCAGCCAAGATCAGGGTTCGGTAGATACGCAGTATTTT
TRBJ2-7,-,-,12,TRBV28,CASSFRAYEQYF,TGTGCCAGCAGTTTCAGAGCCTACGAGCAGTACTTC
TRBJ2-1,TRBD1,-,15,TRBV9,CASSATGTGDNEQFF,TGTGCCAGCAGCGCAACCGGGACAGGGGATAATGAGCAGTTCTTC
TRBJ1-6,-,once,16,TRBV4-1,CASSQASGAYNSPLHF,TGCGCCAGCAGCCAAGCGTCGGGGGCGTATAATTCACCCCTCCACTTT
TRBJ2-7,TRBD1,once,15,TRBV28,CASSTPGQGNNEQYF,TGTGCCAGCAGTACACCGGGACAGGGTAATAACGAGCAGTACTTC
TRBJ1-2,-,-,15,TRBV30,CAWSPPGHIANGYTF,TGTGCCTGGAGTCCGCCGGGCCACATAGCGAACGGCTACACCTTC
TRBJ1-4,-,-,14,TRBV7-2,CASSMGRGNEKLFF,TGTGCCAGCAGCATGGGCAGGGGAAATGAAAAACTGTTTTTT
TRBJ2-7,TRBD2,-,15,TRBV14,CASSQEGGNSYEQYF,TGTGCCAGCAGCCAAGAGGGAGGGAACTCCTACGAGCAGTACTTC
TRBJ2-3,-,few,11,TRBV14,CASSQAGTQYF,TGTGCCAGCAGCCAGGCGGGTACGCAGTATTTT
TRBJ2-1,TRBD1,-,14,TRBV4-2,CASSPGGGYNEQFF,TGTGCCAGCAGCCCAGGGGGTGGCTACAATGAGCAGTTCTTC
TRBJ2-7,TRBD1,-,14,TRBV6-1,CASSEGTGGYEQYF,TGTGCCAGCAGTGAAGGGACAGGGGGCTACGAGCAGTACTTC
TRBJ2-7,-,-,14,TRBV7-8,CASSFAGGLREQYF,TGTGCCAGCAGCTTCGCAGGGGGGCTTCGCGAGCAGTACTTC
TRBJ2-1,-,-,16,TRBV7-2,CASSTGTRVSYNEQFF,TGTGCCAGCAGCACAGGTACTAGGGTCTCCTACAATGAGCAGTTCTTC
TRBJ2-3,-,few,15,TRBV6-4,CASSDGGASTDTQYF,TGTGCCAGCAGTGACGGGGGGGCTAGCACAGATACGCAGTATTTT
TRBJ2-1,-,once,14,TRBV7-2,CASSLRGSYNEQFF,TGTGCCAGCAGCTTGCGCGGGTCCTACAATGAGCAGTTCTTC
TRBJ1-6,-,-,13,TRBV19,CASSLVWNSPLHF,TGTGCCAGTAGTTTAGTCTGGAATTCACCCCTCCACTTT
TRBJ2-3,-,-,15,TRBV5-1,CASRPTSLSTDTQYF,TGCGCCAGCAGGCCCACTAGCCTTAGCACAGATACGCAGTATTTT
TRBJ2-3,-,-,16,TRBV6-4,CASSEGAAGETDTQYF,TGTGCCAGCAGTGAGGGGGCCGCGGGAGAGACAGATACGCAGTATTTT
TRBJ2-2,-,once,13,TRBV11-2,CASSQENTGELFF,TGTGCCAGCAGCCAAGAGAACACCGGGGAGCTGTTTTTT
TRBJ2-1,-,-,15,TRBV13,CASSLSGTSYNEQFF,TGTGCCAGCAGCTTGTCAGGCACCTCCTACAATGAGCAGTTCTTC
TRBJ2-7,-,-,16,TRBV5-1,CASSLGVLRATYEQYF,TGCGCCAGCAGCTTGGGGGTACTACGAGCCACCTACGAGCAGTACTTC
TRBJ1-1,-,-,13,TRBV6-1,CASSGQLNTEAFF,TGTGCCAGCAGTGGGCAGTTGAACACTGAAGCTTTCTTT
TRBJ1-6,TRBD1,-,14,TRBV30,CAWSRDRGISPLHF,TGTGCCTGGAGTAGGGACAGGGGGATTTCACCCCTCCACTTT
TRBJ1-2,TRBD1,-,15,TRBV4-1,CASSNGQGRNYGYTF,TGCGCCAGCAGCAACGGACAGGGCCGTAACTATGGCTACACCTTC
TRBJ1-1,-,-,15,TRBV10-3,CAISESGQMNTEAFF,TGTGCCATCAGTGAGTCTGGACAGATGAACACTGAAGCTTTCTTT
TRBJ2-7,-,-,13,TRBV6-1,CASSEDREYEQYF,TGTGCCAGCAGTGAAGACAGGGAGTACGAGCAGTACTTC
TRBJ2-5,-,-,15,TRBV19,CASSDNQGDGETQYF,TGTGCCAGTAGTGACAACCAGGGAGACGGAGAGACCCAGTACTTC
TRBJ2-2,TRBD2,-,16,TRBV5-1,CASSAQAGGNTGELFF,TGCGCCAGCAGCGCTCAAGCGGGAGGGAACACCGGGGAGCTGTTTTTT
TRBJ2-1,-,once,15,TRBV5-1,CASSYRESSYNEQFF,TGCGCCAGCAGCTATAGGGAAAGCTCCTACAATGAGCAGTTCTTC
TRBJ1-2,-,-,14,TRBV6-1,CASSEIGTGYGYTF,TGTGCCAGCAGTGAAATAGGGACGGGCTATGGCTACACCTTC
TRBJ2-1,TRBD2,-,16,TRBV7-9,CASSRLRGSTYNEQFF,TGTGCCAGCAGCCGCCTGCGGGGGAGTACCTACAATGAGCAGTTCTTC
TRBJ1-5,-,-,14,TRBV27,CASRPPNSNQPQHF,TGTGCCAGCAGGCCTCCAAATTCCAATCAGCCCCAGCATTTT
TRBJ1-5,TRBD1,-,18,TRBV5-1,CASSPGQGALHGNQPQHF,TGCGCCAGCAGCCCAGGACAGGGGGCCCTCCATGGCAATCAGCCCCAGCATTTT
TRBJ1-5,-,once,15,TRBV4-3,CASSQDGGQRQPQHF,TGCGCCAGCAGCCAAGATGGGGGGCAACGGCAGCCCCAGCATTTT
TRBJ1-2,TRBD1,-,11,TRBV20-1,CSAKQGDGYTF,TGCAGTGCTAAACAGGGGGATGGCTACACCTTC
TRBJ2-7,TRBD1,-,14,TRBV6-6,CASSYRTGAYEQYF,TGTGCCAGCAGTTACAGGACAGGGGCTTACGAGCAGTACTTC